Listed below are T cell receptor beta chains from one sample, sequenced in a study of shared clonotypes between healthy human individuals. Clones were sequenced by immunoSEQ multiplex PCR, and TCRdb holds only the in-frame ones, with some missing. The sample records about 1,800,000 clones, just under 95% being singletons. Sample: naive CD8+ T cells sorted from blood. These receptors all come from a man aged 18 to 29 in good health. Both conserved end residues are part of each CDR3. The D gene is left open where the match is weak. Size is omitted from some rows. Given values are once, few, many or a class for expanded clones.

size	V	D	J	CDR3	DNA
-	TRBV4-3	TRBD2	TRBJ2-1	CASSQDPSGELYNEQFF	TGCGCCAGCAGCCAAGACCCTAGCGGGGAGCTCTACAATGAGCAGTTCTTC
-	TRBV14	-	TRBJ2-1	CASSHGDEQFF	TGTGCCAGCAGCCACGGGGATGAGCAGTTCTTC
-	TRBV9	-	TRBJ2-3	CASSSPYGTDTQYF	TGTGCCAGCAGCTCCCCGTACGGCACAGATACGCAGTATTTT
-	TRBV7-6	-	TRBJ2-5	CASSSPELPETQYF	TGTGCCAGCAGCTCGCCCGAGCTCCCAGAGACCCAGTACTTC
-	TRBV27	-	TRBJ1-4	CASKFGGPSNEKLFF	TGTGCCAGCAAATTTGGGGGGCCGTCTAATGAAAAACTGTTTTTT
-	TRBV6-9	TRBD1	TRBJ2-1	CASSHPGTGPAYNEQFF	TGTGCCAGCAGTCACCCTGGGACAGGGCCGGCCTACAATGAGCAGTTCTTC
-	TRBV10-2	-	TRBJ2-7	CASRDLNQEYEQYF	TGCGCCAGCAGAGACTTGAATCAGGAGTACGAGCAGTACTTC
-	TRBV4-1	-	TRBJ2-7	CASSQRPATNYEQYF	TGCGCCAGCAGCCAAAGGCCAGCGACCAACTACGAGCAGTACTTC
-	TRBV4-2	-	TRBJ1-1	CASSQADGKNTEAFF	TGTGCCAGCAGCCAAGCGGACGGAAAGAACACTGAAGCTTTCTTT
-	TRBV5-6	-	TRBJ1-3	CASSLQFSGNTIYF	TGTGCCAGCAGCTTACAGTTCTCTGGAAACACCATATATTTT
-	TRBV19	TRBD2	TRBJ2-7	CASSWRGAYEQYF	TGTGCCAGTAGTTGGCGGGGGGCCTACGAGCAGTACTTC
-	TRBV2	TRBD2	TRBJ2-5	CASTSGLAGVTAETQYF	TGTGCCAGCACTTCGGGACTAGCGGGGGTGACAGCAGAGACCCAGTACTTC
-	TRBV5-5	-	TRBJ1-1	CASSLTSEAFF	TGTGCCAGCAGCTTAACGTCCGAAGCTTTCTTT
-	TRBV5-5	-	TRBJ1-4	CASSLGQAPEKLFF	TGTGCCAGCAGCTTGGGCCAGGCCCCCGAAAAACTGTTTTTT
-	TRBV27	-	TRBJ2-7	CASSSGTSYEQYF	TGTGCCAGCAGTTCCGGGACCTCCTACGAGCAGTACTTC
-	TRBV6-6	TRBD2	TRBJ2-7	CASTQGTSGYEQYF	TGTGCCAGCACCCAAGGGACTAGCGGTTACGAGCAGTACTTC
-	TRBV11-2	-	TRBJ2-3	CASSRGDTQYF	TGTGCCAGCAGCCGGGGGGATACGCAGTATTTT
once	TRBV2	-	TRBJ2-1	CASSTLTGSDEQFF	TGTGCCAGCAGCACATTAACAGGGTCCGATGAGCAGTTCTTC
-	TRBV5-6	-	TRBJ1-1	CASSFSRRTEAFF	TGTGCCAGCAGCTTTTCCCGGCGGACTGAAGCTTTCTTT
-	TRBV4-1	-	TRBJ1-3	CASSPVSSGNTIYF	TGCGCCAGCAGCCCTGTCAGCTCTGGAAACACCATATATTTT
-	TRBV27	TRBD1	TRBJ2-7	CASSINRGVSTYEQYF	TGTGCCAGCAGCATCAACAGGGGGGTTTCGACCTACGAGCAGTACTTC
-	TRBV4-1	TRBD2	TRBJ2-5	CASSPGGAPYQETQYF	TGCGCCAGCAGCCCGGGGGGGGCCCCGTACCAAGAGACCCAGTACTTC
-	TRBV11-3	-	TRBJ1-6	CASSWDNNSPLHF	TGTGCCAGCAGCTGGGACAATAATTCACCCCTCCACTTT
-	TRBV6-5	-	TRBJ1-4	CASSPDSWKLFF	TGTGCCAGCAGTCCGGACTCTTGGAAACTGTTTTTT
-	TRBV6-1	-	TRBJ1-2	CASSELSHSNYGYTF	TGTGCCAGCAGTGAATTGAGTCATTCTAACTATGGCTACACCTTC
-	TRBV5-1	TRBD1	TRBJ2-5	CASSLMEFSGTGTADLTQYF	TGCGCCAGCAGCTTGATGGAATTTTCCGGGACAGGGACCGCTGACTTAACCCAGTACTTC
-	TRBV27	-	TRBJ2-3	CASSLLDDTDTQYF	TGTGCCAGCAGTTTATTGGACGACACAGATACGCAGTATTTT
-	TRBV29-1	-	TRBJ1-4	CSAGGNSDEKLFF	TGCAGCGCCGGCGGGAACTCGGATGAAAAACTGTTTTTT
once	TRBV2	-	TRBJ1-4	CASMQDKPEKLFF	TGTGCCAGCATGCAGGACAAACCTGAAAAACTGTTTTTT
-	TRBV5-7	TRBD1	TRBJ1-2	CASSSPDRGLWGYTF	TGTGCCAGCAGCTCACCGGACAGGGGGCTTTGGGGCTACACCTTC
-	TRBV29-1	-	TRBJ1-1	CSVEGTPPEAFF	TGCAGCGTTGAAGGGACCCCGCCAGAAGCTTTCTTT
-	TRBV19	TRBD1	TRBJ2-1	CASSTGTGDNYNEQFF	TGTGCCAGTAGTACGGGGACAGGAGATAACTACAATGAGCAGTTCTTC
-	TRBV28	-	TRBJ2-3	CASSWEDTASTDTQYF	TGTGCCAGCAGTTGGGAAGACACCGCTAGCACAGATACGCAGTATTTT